The entry that follows covers one TCR beta chain sequence. The CDR3 extends over 14 amino acids. Per the germline V gene, CDR1 is SEHNR and CDR2 is FQNEAQ (reference sequence). This record belongs to a study of T cells expressing NK-cell markers. TCRdb reprocessed the 5' RACE reads and stores each CDR3 protein as one record, lacking DNA. This table lists 500,000 to 700,000 distinct CDR3 sequences. The TCR sequence derives from a man younger than 35 in good health. The chain uses TRBV7-9 and TRBJ2-7. Sequences were obtained from blood T cells: a sorted CD56 or NKG2C T cell subset, CD4+ or CD8+ T cells, or bulk PBMC T cells (not recorded which). Here the CDR3 reads CASSLASSYGEQYF.